These 32 T cell receptor beta chains were all obtained from the same sample, sequenced in a study of blood T cell repertoires in COVID-19. Generated by immunoSEQ multiplex PCR, the TCRdb table keeps only in-frame clones and is missing some. The sample lists 250,000 to 300,000 clones; almost 90% were seen once. Sequenced material: peripheral blood. The receptor source for this set is a woman in her twenties or thirties with COVID-19, enrolled during active disease.

V usage is TRBV2 and J usage is TRBJ2-4, with D possibly TRBD2 on 5 matching bases. The V and J ends lost 2 bases and 0 bases respectively, with 8 bases between them. This CDR3 comprises 15 residues. The germline V gene encodes CDR1 SNHLY and CDR2 FYNNEI. CDR3: CASSENGVAKNIQYF. Written as DNA, the CDR3 is TGTGCCAGCAGTGAAAACGGGGTAGCCAAAAACATTCAGTACTTC. The complete variable domain, with remaining parts taken from reference TRBV2 and TRBJ2-4, reads EPEVTQTPSHQVTQMGQEVILRCVPISNHLYFYWYRQILGQKVEFLVSFYNNEISEKSEIFDDQFSVERPDGSNFTLKIRSTKLEDSAMYFCASSENGVAKNIQYFGAGTRLSVL.

V usage is TRBV6-6 and J usage is TRBJ1-4; the D is unclear. The CDR3 is 13 residues long. CDR1 is MNHNY, CDR2 SVGAGI, per germline (reference sequence). The V end lost 2 bases, the J end lost 3 bases, and 4 bases lay between the germline ends. The DNA for the CDR3 is TGTGCCAGCAGTTACAGAGCTAATGAAAAACTGTTTTTT. Translated, it gives CASSYRANEKLFF.

This chain connects TRBV11-2 to TRBJ2-7; TRBD2 agrees at 9 bases. There are 15 residues in the CDR3. V trimming: 1 base; J trimming: 2 bases; junction bases outside the gene matches: 3. From germline, CDR1 is SGHAT and CDR2 FQNNGV. This chain's CDR3 is CASSLVGGGAYEQYF. The CDR3 coding sequence is TGTGCCAGCAGCTTAGTTGGCGGGGGGGCCTACGAGCAGTACTTC.

The chain has TRBV11-2 and TRBJ1-5; D remains ambiguous. The V gene's germline CDR1 is SGHAT and CDR2 FQNNGV. Trimming removed 5 bases at V and 2 bases at J, with 13 bases between. The CDR3 is made up of 15 amino acids. This CDR3 reads CASSPRSQGNQPQHF. In DNA, the CDR3 is TGTGCCAGCAGCCCCCGGTCCCAAGGCAATCAGCCCCAGCATTTT.

In this sample, this clone turned up once. This rearrangement joins TRBV10-1 to TRBJ2-7; maybe TRBD2 (5 bases). CDR3 length: 15 amino acids. The V gene's germline CDR1 is WNHNN and CDR2 SYGVQD (reference sequence). The V and J ends lost 5 bases and 2 bases respectively, with 16 bases between them. The CDR3 sequence is CASSPLGERPYEQYF. Written as DNA, the CDR3 is TGCGCCAGCAGTCCCCTTGGGGAGCGGCCCTACGAGCAGTACTTC.

J is TRBJ2-2 and V is TRBV30; a weak D match, TRBD2 (6 bases). Germline lookup yields CDR1 GTSNPN and CDR2 SVGIG (reference sequence). CDR3 length: 13 amino acids. The V gene lost 5 bases and the J gene lost 8 bases, with 15 bases spanning the gap. The CDR3 here is CAWGTSAGGELFF. The DNA for the CDR3 is TGTGCCTGGGGCACCTCCGCGGGAGGGGAGCTGTTTTTT.

The chain uses TRBV9 and TRBJ2-2; perhaps TRBD2 as D (6 bases). Trimming stripped 6 bases from V and 2 bases from J, with 11 bases between. The CDR3 covers 14 residues. Germline CDR1 SGDLS, CDR2 YYNGEE. The CDR3 here is CASMGDSNTGELFF. For the CDR3, the DNA is TGTGCCAGCATGGGGGACTCTAACACCGGGGAGCTGTTTTTT. The full variable domain, its missing parts supplied by reference TRBV9 and TRBJ2-2, is DSGVTQTPKHLITATGQRVTLRCSPRSGDLSVYWYQQSLDQGLQFLIQYYNGEERAKGNILERFSAQQFPDLHSELNLSSLELGDSALYFCASMGDSNTGELFFGEGSRLTVL.

The V call is TRBV11-2, the J call TRBJ2-7, with TRBD1 matching 9 bases. The germline V gene encodes CDR1 SGHAT and CDR2 FQNNGV. The CDR3 covers 14 residues. The V gene end was trimmed by 2 bases and the J gene end by 7 bases; junction bases not matched to a gene: 6. This CDR3 reads CASSLNRGRGEQYF. In DNA form, the CDR3 reads TGTGCCAGCAGCTTAAACAGGGGGCGCGGGGAGCAGTACTTC.

The V and J genes are TRBV11-2 and TRBJ1-2; TRBD1 matches at 8 bases. Germline trimming cut 0 bases from V and 7 bases from J; bases unmatched to any gene: 4. Per the germline V gene, CDR1 is SGHAT and CDR2 is FQNNGV. The CDR3 is made up of 14 amino acids. CDR3 sequence reads: CASSLDDGQGGYTF. CDR3 nucleotide sequence: TGTGCCAGCAGCTTAGATGACGGACAGGGTGGCTACACCTTC.

Only a few counts were recorded for this clone. The gene calls are TRBV6-5 and TRBJ1-6; D is undetermined. Germline V gene sequence: CDR1 MNHEY, CDR2 SVGAGI. Between the trimmed V and J ends, which lost 5 bases and 5 bases, there was a span of 10 bases. The CDR3 is 14 residues long. The chain's CDR3 is CASSRRQDNSPLHF. In DNA form, the CDR3 reads TGTGCCAGCAGTCGTAGACAAGATAATTCACCCCTCCACTTT.

The chain joins TRBV28 to TRBJ1-2; D is unclear. There are 13 residues in the CDR3. Germline-derived CDR1 and CDR2 are MDHEN and SYDVKM. The V and J ends lost 3 bases and 7 bases respectively, with 12 bases between them. CDR3 region: CASSFSGRPGYTF. The DNA of the CDR3 is TGTGCCAGCAGTTTTTCGGGGAGGCCTGGCTACACCTTC.

The rearrangement links TRBV6-5 to TRBJ1-2, with 8 nucleotides matching TRBD1. CDR1 and CDR2 from the germline V gene are MNHEY and SVGAGI. V shed 6 bases, J shed 8 bases, and the junction held 5 bases outside the gene matches. CDR3 length: 12 amino acids. CDR3 DNA: TGTGCCAGCAGCCGGACAGGGATCGGCTACACCTTC. This gives the protein CASSRTGIGYTF.

The rearrangement joins TRBV7-9 to TRBJ1-1; 10 bases agree with TRBD1. The germline V gene has CDR1 SEHNR and CDR2 FQNEAQ (reference sequence). The V gene end was trimmed by 2 bases and the J gene end by 5 bases; junction bases not matched to a gene: 8. The CDR3 sequence is 16 residues long. CDR3 region: CASSLWTGGFGTEAFF. CDR3 DNA sequence: TGTGCCAGCAGCTTATGGACAGGGGGGTTCGGGACTGAAGCTTTCTTT.

This chain joins TRBV9 and TRBJ1-1; TRBD1 matches at 8 bases. With V trimmed by 3 bases and J by 4 bases, 2 bases remained unmatched. CDR1 is SGDLS, CDR2 YYNGEE, per germline. This CDR3 has 13 amino acids. The CDR3 DNA reads TGTGCCAGCAGCGAGGGACAGGTCACTGAAGCTTTCTTT. It encodes CASSEGQVTEAFF.

The CDR3 sequence: CASSAGPGELFF. CDR3 bases: TGTGCCAGCAGCGCTGGGCCCGGGGAGCTGTTTTTT. The chain combines TRBV11-2 with TRBJ2-2; no clear D gene. The CDR3 length is 12 residues. Germline lookup yields CDR1 SGHAT and CDR2 FQNNGV. With 5 bases removed from V and 6 bases from J, the gap between germline ends came to 7 bases. Drawing the rest from reference TRBV11-2 and TRBJ2-2, the complete variable domain is EAGVAQSPRYKIIEKRQSVAFWCNPISGHATLYWYQQILGQGPKLLIQFQNNGVVDDSQLPKDRFSAERLKGVDSTLKIQPAKLEDSAVYLCASSAGPGELFFGEGSRLTVL.

The chain joins TRBV28 to TRBJ2-1; the D gene is possibly TRBD2 (6 bases). CDR1 and CDR2 from the germline V gene are MDHEN and SYDVKM. V shed 2 bases and J shed 6 bases, with 14 bases lying between them. The CDR3 is 15 residues long. As DNA, the CDR3 is TGTGCCAGCAGTTTACGGACTATTGGGCTCAATGAGCAGTTCTTC. Amino acids: CASSLRTIGLNEQFF.

The chain links TRBV7-2 to TRBJ2-3, with D perhaps TRBD2 (6 bases). CDR3 length equals 16 residues. In germline, CDR1 is SGHTA, CDR2 FQGNSA. Trimming took 4 bases from V and 7 from J, leaving 21 bases between them. CDR3 DNA sequence: TGTGCCAGCAGCTCCTTAGCGGAACTTAGACCAAATACGCAGTATTTT. Translation: CASSSLAELRPNTQYF. Combining the CDR3 with reference TRBV7-2 and TRBJ2-3 gives the whole variable domain GAGVSQSPSNKVTEKGKDVELRCDPISGHTALYWYRQSLGQGLEFLIYFQGNSAPDKSGLPSDRFSAERTGGSVSTLTIQRTQQEDSAVYLCASSSLAELRPNTQYFGPGTRLTVL.

This rearrangement joins TRBV5-6 to TRBJ2-7, with a tentative D call TRBD1 (6 bases). The CDR3 runs 16 residues. V lost 3 bases to trimming and J lost 2 bases, with 18 bases between them. Germline-derived CDR1 and CDR2 are SGHDT and YYEEEE. Here the CDR3 DNA reads TGTGCCAGCAGCTCAAACAGGGCAGAGGGGACCTACGAGCAGTACTTC. Protein: CASSSNRAEGTYEQYF.

This clone occurred once. In DNA form, the CDR3 reads TGTGCTTGTGGCGAGGGAGGCTACACCTTC. Its translation: CACGEGGYTF. V and J are TRBV30 and TRBJ1-2; D is undetermined. This CDR3 has 10 residues. The germline V gene has CDR1 GTSNPN and CDR2 SVGIG (reference sequence).

This clone has just one count. The rearrangement joins TRBV29-1 to TRBJ1-1; D is perhaps TRBD1 (5 bases). CDR3 length: 13 residues. V was clipped by 3 bases and J by 4 bases, with 12 bases between them. Germline CDR1 reads SQVTM; CDR2 reads ANQGSEA. The chain's CDR3 is CSVDAGVFTEAFF. CDR3 coding DNA: TGCAGCGTTGATGCGGGGGTGTTCACTGAAGCTTTCTTT. Full variable domain (remainder filled in from reference TRBV29-1 and TRBJ1-1): SAVISQKPSRDICQRGTSLTIQCQVDSQVTMMFWYRQQPGQSLTLIATANQGSEATYESGFVIDKFPISRPNLTFSTLTVSNMSPEDSSIYLCSVDAGVFTEAFFGQGTRLTVV.

J is TRBJ1-1 and V is TRBV7-9; D call uncertain. This CDR3 region has 13 residues. Trimming shortened V by 1 base and J by 4 bases, and 7 bases separated the two germline ends. CDR1 SEHNR and CDR2 FQNEAQ come from the germline V gene (reference sequence). The CDR3: CASSLERGTEAFF. In DNA, the CDR3 is TGTGCCAGCAGCTTAGAGCGGGGCACTGAAGCTTTCTTT.

The CDR3 protein is CASSELWQVGVWTEAFF. The DNA for the CDR3 is TGTGCCAGCAGTGAACTTTGGCAGGTCGGTGTCTGGACTGAAGCTTTCTTT. The rearrangement uses TRBV2 and TRBJ1-1; D gene uncertain. The V end lost 2 bases, the J end lost 5 bases, and 21 bases lay between the germline ends. The V gene's germline CDR1 is SNHLY and CDR2 FYNNEI. The CDR3 is 17 amino acids.

The DNA for the CDR3 is TGTGCCAGCAGTGATCTGAAGGGGGCGGGTGGCTACACCTTC. Its translation is CASSDLKGAGGYTF. The J gene is TRBJ1-2, the V gene TRBV2, with TRBD1 identical over 7 bases. The CDR3 is 14 residues long. CDR1 is SNHLY, CDR2 FYNNEI, per germline. The J segment lost 7 bases and the V segment lost 3 bases, leaving 8 bases of the junction unmatched.

The chain carries TRBV7-9 and TRBJ1-2; the D gene is possibly TRBD1 (6 bases). This CDR3 is built from 17 residues. Between the trimmed V and J ends, which lost 3 bases and 0 bases, there was a span of 17 bases. Germline V gene sequence: CDR1 SEHNR, CDR2 FQNEAQ (reference sequence). The CDR3 sequence: CASSLPRERGTNYGYTF. CDR3 sequence (DNA): TGTGCCAGCAGCTTGCCCCGGGAAAGGGGGACTAACTATGGCTACACCTTC.

The chain employs TRBV10-3 and TRBJ2-7; 8 bases map to TRBD1. The CDR3 totals 12 residues. The V gene end was trimmed by 8 bases and the J gene end by 3 bases; junction bases not matched to a gene: 3. CDR1 is ENHRY and CDR2 is SYGVKD in the germline V gene. The CDR3, as DNA: TGTGCCATCTTAGACAGGGGCTACGAGCAGTACTTC. Amino acids: CAILDRGYEQYF.

The chain uses TRBV19 and TRBJ2-7, with a possible D match to TRBD1 (5 bases). The germline V gene encodes CDR1 LNHDA and CDR2 SQIVND (reference sequence). Trimming pared 5 bases from V and 5 bases from J, leaving 13 bases between. CDR3 size: 13 residues. CDR3 bases: TGTGCCAGTAGTGCCACAGGAGCGAACGAGCAGTACTTC. This codes for CASSATGANEQYF.

The chain recombines TRBV30 with TRBJ1-1; TRBD1 might be the D (5 bases). Trimming removed 1 base from V and 1 base from J, with 7 bases in between. The CDR3 contains 13 residues. CDR1 and CDR2 from the germline V gene are GTSNPN and SVGIG (reference sequence). The CDR3 protein is CAWSDDRNTEAFF. CDR3 in DNA: TGTGCCTGGAGTGACGACAGGAACACTGAAGCTTTCTTT.

The CDR3 spells CASSLASGSTHTQYF. The CDR3 bases are TGTGCCAGCAGCTTAGCTAGCGGGAGCACGCATACGCAGTATTTT. The rearrangement joins TRBV7-2 to TRBJ2-3; 9 nucleotides align to TRBD2. Trimming took 0 bases from V and 7 from J; bases not matched to a gene: 5. This CDR3 has 15 amino acids. Germline CDR1 is SGHTA and CDR2 is FQGNSA.

The gene calls are TRBV11-2 and TRBJ2-7; D is perhaps TRBD2 (6 bases). Germline V gene data show CDR1 as SGHAT and CDR2 as FQNNGV. This CDR3 is built from 15 residues. V dropped 2 bases and J dropped 2 bases, with 13 bases sitting between them. The CDR3 coding sequence is TGTGCCAGCAGCTTATTCGGGGGAGAGGCCTACGAGCAGTACTTC. Its protein is CASSLFGGEAYEQYF.

This clone was seen more than once but under ten times. The V call is TRBV14, the J call TRBJ1-2, with 8 nucleotides matching TRBD1. CDR1 SGHDN and CDR2 FVKESK come from the germline V gene. V lost 0 bases to trimming and J lost 4 bases; unmatched junction nucleotides: 4. This CDR3 has 15 residues. DNA for the CDR3: TGTGCCAGCAGCCAAGATATTACAGGGGGCTATGGCTACACCTTC. Its translation is CASSQDITGGYGYTF.

V is TRBV28 and J is TRBJ1-5; D call uncertain. The ends were cut back, 8 bases at V and 4 bases at J, with 15 bases in the middle. The CDR3 is 14 amino acids. Per germline, CDR1 MDHEN and CDR2 SYDVKM. CDR3 sequence reads: CASVLQNRNQPQHF. The CDR3 region has the DNA TGTGCCAGCGTCCTCCAAAACAGAAATCAGCCCCAGCATTTT.

V usage is TRBV29-1 and J usage is TRBJ1-1, with D possibly matching TRBD1 (6 bases). CDR1 is SQVTM and CDR2 is ANQGSEA in the germline V gene. The CDR3 runs 13 residues. Trimming removed 7 bases from V and 5 bases from J, with 17 bases in between. This CDR3 reads CSAARGGGTEAFF. CDR3 in DNA: TGCAGCGCCGCCCGGGGGGGCGGTACTGAAGCTTTCTTT.